This passage covers 25 T cell receptor beta chains from one sample sequenced in a study of T cells in Graves' hyperthyroidism and ophthalmopathy. RNA transcripts served as the template for amplifying TCR beta CDR3 regions. HTBI primers drove first-round RT-PCR of the TCR CDR3. TCRdb analysed the multiplex PCR reads with MiXCR anew, one entry per CDR3 protein. Of more than 350,000 distinct CDR3 sequences listed, just under 15% are singletons. The sample was blood. The receptors shown here come from a woman in her 30s with Graves' hyperthyroidism.

The chain has TRBV20-1 and TRBJ1-2, with 10 bases lining up with TRBD1. Looked up from germline, CDR1 is DFQATT and CDR2 is SNEGSKA (reference sequence). The CDR3 runs to 13 residues. V was pared by 3 bases and J by 7 bases, with 5 bases of the junction left unmatched. CDR3 in amino acids: CSASPGQGVGYTF. Here the CDR3 DNA reads TGCAGTGCTAGCCCCGGACAGGGGGTTGGCTACACCTTC.

The chain has TRBV6-9 and TRBJ2-5, with D possibly TRBD1 on 7 matching bases. The CDR3 is 15 amino acids. V shed 4 bases and J shed 2 bases, with 14 bases lying between them. The germline gives CDR1 MNHGY, CDR2 SVAAGI. The CDR3 reads CASSSAGGRQETQYF. For the CDR3, the DNA is TGTGCCAGCAGTTCAGCAGGGGGGAGGCAAGAGACCCAGTACTTC.

The rearrangement joins TRBV9 to TRBJ2-5; no firm D call. Trimming took off 0 bases at V and 5 bases at J, with 8 bases between the two ends. The germline gives CDR1 SGDLS, CDR2 YYNGEE. This CDR3 contains 13 residues. Here the CDR3 DNA reads TGTGCCAGCAGCGTAGTCGAAAGGGAGACCCAGTACTTC. It encodes CASSVVERETQYF.

The CDR3 loop reads CSARGGQNYGYTF. For the CDR3, the DNA is TGCAGTGCTAGAGGTGGGCAGAACTATGGCTACACCTTC. This chain joins TRBV20-1 and TRBJ1-2; D gene unclear. The CDR3 has 13 amino acids. Germline-derived CDR1 and CDR2 are DFQATT and SNEGSKA (reference sequence). V shed 1 base and J shed 2 bases, with 8 bases lying between them.

The rearrangement links TRBV6-1 to TRBJ1-6, with D unclear. V was shortened by 2 bases and J by 9 bases, with 11 bases between the two germline ends. The CDR3 totals 14 residues. CDR1 is MNHNS and CDR2 is SASEGT in the germline V gene. The CDR3 DNA reads TGTGCCAGCAGTGAACTGGAAACGGGTTCACCCCTCCACTTT. This gives the protein CASSELETGSPLHF.

With respect to this clonotype: Just one base apart from a much larger clone, this may be a read error. The CDR3 nucleotides are TGTGCCACCACCTACCTCTCCACTGGAGCTTTCTTT. It is translated as CATTYLSTGAFF. The chain combines TRBV28 with TRBJ1-1; D is uncertain. Looked up from germline, CDR1 is MDHEN and CDR2 is SYDVKM. The CDR3 has 12 residues.

This clonotype turned up a few times. The chain has TRBV9 and TRBJ1-2, with TRBD1 as a possible D gene (6 bases). Germline-derived CDR1 and CDR2 are SGDLS and YYNGEE. V lost 0 bases, J lost 3 bases, and 9 bases lay in between. The CDR3 runs to 14 residues. Written as DNA, the CDR3 is TGTGCCAGCAGCGTAGACGGGGGCTACTATGGCTACACCTTC. The encoded protein is CASSVDGGYYGYTF.

The chain joins TRBV5-1 to TRBJ2-7; 10 positions match TRBD2. The end of the DNA aligns better with TRBJ2-1, so the J call may be wrong. The CDR3 has 15 residues. Germline V gene lookup returns CDR1 SGHRS and CDR2 YFSETQ. CDR3 sequence: CASRSGLADIYEQFF. The CDR3 DNA is TGCGCCAGCAGGTCTGGACTAGCGGACATCTACGAGCAGTTCTTC.

This clonotype was seen repeatedly, ten times or more. DNA of the CDR3: TGTGCCAGCAGCCAAGAGGACAGGGAAGGGTACGAGCAGTACTTC. Translated, it gives CASSQEDREGYEQYF. V gene TRBV3-1 combines with J gene TRBJ2-7; TRBD1 aligns across 8 bases. The CDR3 is made up of 15 amino acids. Germline CDR1 and CDR2: LGHDT and YNNKEL (reference sequence). V lost 0 bases to trimming and J lost 4 bases; unmatched junction nucleotides: 5.

This clonotype was recorded at least ten times. V gene TRBV20-1 combines with J gene TRBJ2-7; TRBD1 agrees at 11 bases. Per the germline V gene, CDR1 is DFQATT and CDR2 is SNEGSKA (reference sequence). CDR3 length equals 14 residues. Losses at the gene ends were 7 bases for V and 4 bases for J; bases not matched to a gene: 9. CDR3 loop: CSGRSGQGAYEQYF. DNA for the CDR3: TGCAGTGGGAGAAGCGGACAGGGGGCTTACGAGCAGTACTTC.

Many counts were recorded for this clonotype. The V gene is TRBV18, the J gene TRBJ2-7; 13 nucleotides align to TRBD2. There are 17 residues in the CDR3. The junction had 9 bases not matched to a gene; V was cut back by 0 bases and J by 7 bases. Germline CDR1 is KGHSH and CDR2 is LQKENI. The CDR3 nucleotides are TGTGCCAGCTCACCACCGGGACTAGCGGGAACCAGGGGGGAGCAGTACTTC. This codes for CASSPPGLAGTRGEQYF.

This clonotype was observed at least ten times. This rearrangement joins TRBV5-6 to TRBJ2-5; weak D call: TRBD1 (6 bases). This CDR3 contains 15 residues. Trimming pared 3 bases from V and 3 bases from J, leaving 15 bases between. The germline CDR1 and CDR2 sequences are SGHDT and YYEEEE. The CDR3: CASSSYGTLEETQYF. DNA for the CDR3: TGTGCCAGCAGCTCCTACGGGACACTCGAAGAGACCCAGTACTTC.

V is TRBV7-2 and J is TRBJ2-1; the D gene is possibly TRBD1 (6 bases). Trimming cost V 1 base and J 5 bases, with 12 bases left between them. The CDR3 spans 15 residues. CDR1 is SGHTA, CDR2 FQGNSA, per germline. The CDR3 loop is CASSLVGQKNNEQFF. As DNA, the CDR3 is TGTGCCAGCAGCTTAGTAGGACAGAAAAACAATGAGCAGTTCTTC. The full variable domain, rest sourced from reference TRBV7-2 and TRBJ2-1, is GAGVSQSPSNKVTEKGKDVELRCDPISGHTALYWYRQSLGQGLEFLIYFQGNSAPDKSGLPSDRFSAERTGGSVSTLTIQRTQQEDSAVYLCASSLVGQKNNEQFFGPGTRLTVL.

This clonotype was counted many times. This chain uses TRBV20-1 with TRBJ2-3, with 13 bases fitting TRBD2. CDR1 DFQATT and CDR2 SNEGSKA come from the germline V gene (reference sequence). This CDR3 spans 17 amino acids. Trimming at V came to 0 bases and at J to 4 bases, leaving 7 bases not matched to a gene. CDR3 sequence (DNA): TGCAGTGCTAGAGAGGATACTAGCGGGAGGGCCCCAGATACGCAGTATTTT. Translating it yields CSAREDTSGRAPDTQYF.

This rearrangement joins TRBV5-1 to TRBJ2-7; D is undetermined. Per the germline V gene, CDR1 is SGHRS and CDR2 is YFSETQ. The V gene lost 3 bases and the J gene lost 3 bases, with 16 bases spanning the gap. This CDR3 contains 15 residues. The CDR3 sequence is CASSSQLDTLYEQYF. The CDR3 bases are TGCGCCAGCAGCTCCCAACTTGATACCCTCTACGAGCAGTACTTC.

This clonotype was picked up a small number of times. The rearrangement links TRBV5-1 to TRBJ2-4; 10 bases match TRBD1. Per the germline V gene, CDR1 is SGHRS and CDR2 is YFSETQ. The CDR3 has 16 amino acids. J lost 8 bases, V lost 4 bases, and 12 bases had no gene match. CDR3 DNA: TGCGCCAGCAGCACTCCGGGACAGGGGTTCCAAGACATTCAGTACTTC. Protein product: CASSTPGQGFQDIQYF.

This clonotype was seen a handful of times. The chain carries TRBV9 and TRBJ1-2; D may be TRBD1 (5 bases). Germline V gene data show CDR1 as SGDLS and CDR2 as YYNGEE. With 0 bases removed from V and 2 bases from J, the gap between germline ends came to 17 bases. The CDR3 sequence is 17 residues long. CDR3 region: CASSVGGFPQPNYGYTF. As DNA, the CDR3 is TGTGCCAGCAGCGTAGGGGGGTTTCCCCAACCCAACTATGGCTACACCTTC.

The sample holds many counts of this clonotype. V and J are TRBV28 and TRBJ2-7; D may be TRBD1 (5 bases). From germline, CDR1 is MDHEN and CDR2 SYDVKM. This CDR3 comprises 15 residues. V was trimmed by 4 bases and J by 2 bases, leaving 15 bases between them. CDR3 in DNA: TGTGCCAGCAGTTCGACAGTTTACCCAGCCTACGAGCAGTACTTC. Translated, it gives CASSSTVYPAYEQYF.

This clonotype was counted ten times or more. The chain employs TRBV9 and TRBJ1-1; weak D call: TRBD1 (5 bases). CDR3 length: 16 amino acids. V was trimmed by 0 bases and J by 4 bases, leaving 16 bases between them. Germline V gives CDR1 SGDLS, CDR2 YYNGEE. In nucleotides, the CDR3 is TGTGCCAGCAGCGTAGCTGGGGGAGCCTGGGGCACTGAAGCTTTCTTT. Encoded protein: CASSVAGGAWGTEAFF.

This clonotype was counted a few times. The chain recombines TRBV7-8 with TRBJ2-7; a weak D match, TRBD2 (6 bases). Germline V gene sequence: CDR1 SGHVS, CDR2 FQNEAQ. CDR3 size: 13 residues. Trimming left V 5 bases short and J 5 bases short, with 13 bases between. CDR3 protein: CASSPWWGDEQYF. DNA for the CDR3: TGTGCCAGCAGCCCCTGGTGGGGGGACGAGCAGTACTTC.

The sample holds a few counts of this clonotype. The CDR3 here is CASSDRGGGNTIYF. The CDR3 DNA reads TGTGCCAGCAGTGACAGGGGTGGTGGAAACACCATATATTTT. V usage is TRBV6-1 and J usage is TRBJ1-3, with D possibly being TRBD1 (6 bases). The CDR3 spans 14 residues. V was cut by 3 bases and J by 3 bases, with 9 bases left in between. Germline lookup yields CDR1 MNHNS and CDR2 SASEGT.

To note about this clonotype: A read error may account for a junction end that differs from germline. This chain uses TRBV20-1 with TRBJ1-1; a possible D gene is TRBD1 (5 bases). This CDR3 has 13 residues. Germline assignment: CDR1 DFQATT and CDR2 SNEGSKA (reference sequence). This chain's CDR3 is CSATGLGSPVKLF. The CDR3 DNA is TGCAGTGCTACAGGGTTAGGAAGCCCGGTGAAGCTCTTT.

This clonotype was recorded at least ten times. V and J are TRBV20-1 and TRBJ2-1, with TRBD2 matching over 10 bases. Germline V gene data show CDR1 as DFQATT and CDR2 as SNEGSKA (reference sequence). Losses at the gene ends were 5 bases for V and 2 bases for J; bases not matched to a gene: 9. The CDR3 is 16 residues long. For the CDR3, the DNA is TGCAGTGCTCTCGCTCTAGCGGGAGTGGCCTACAATGAGCAGTTCTTC. Amino acids: CSALALAGVAYNEQFF.

This clonotype was picked up many times. CDR3 DNA: TGTGCCAGCAGCGTTGAGGCGGGACAGAGGAATGAAAAACTGTTTTTT. It specifies CASSVEAGQRNEKLFF. This chain connects TRBV9 to TRBJ1-4; 7 bases map to TRBD1. This CDR3 contains 16 residues. The V segment lost 2 bases and the J segment 5 bases; nucleotides outside the gene matches: 9. Per the germline V gene, CDR1 is SGDLS and CDR2 is YYNGEE.

V is TRBV9 and J is TRBJ1-4; no clear D gene. The CDR3 loop spans 14 amino acids. The V end was cut by 0 bases, the J end by 6 bases, with 9 bases between. CDR1 and CDR2 (germline): SGDLS, YYNGEE. CDR3 DNA: TGTGCCAGCAGCGTAGGCGTTAAGGATGAAAAACTGTTTTTT. Translation: CASSVGVKDEKLFF.